This TCR beta chain stems from a study of cytomegalovirus exposure and HLA in healthy donors. PCR used 60 Vbeta primers and 13 Jbeta primers. Produced via immunoSEQ multiplex PCR; TCRdb's table is partial and in-frame only. The table shows 210,000 or so clones, with 76% occurring only once. The germline gives CDR1 SGHRS, CDR2 YFSETQ. Trimming cost V 4 bases and J 4 bases, with 15 bases left between them. The CDR3 contains 15 residues. In regard to this clone: Its specificity is not known.

Study-level results: Later analysis suggested most CMV-associated TCR beta chains were HLA-restricted.

The specimen was PBMCs. The sequence came from a man younger than 35 in good health and CMV-seronegative. This rearrangement joins TRBV5-1 to TRBJ2-1, with a tentative D call TRBD1 (6 bases). CDR3 residues: CASSGTGTYYNEQFF. For the CDR3, the DNA is TGCGCCAGCAGCGGTACCGGGACATATTACAATGAGCAGTTCTTC.